This entry describes one T cell receptor (beta chain). Only in-frame clones appear in the TCRdb table, and some are missing; sequencing was by immunoSEQ multiplex PCR. The repertoire holds about 4,600 clones, with approximately 81% as singletons. Germline V CDR1 and CDR2: MNHEY, SVGAGI. The V segment lost 0 bases and the J segment 5 bases; nucleotides outside the gene matches: 6. The CDR3 contains 15 residues. The sample belongs to a study of tumor T cells in aggressive B-cell lymphoma. Specimen: tumor tissue. This clonotype was obtained from an adult with diffuse large B cell lymphoma. V and J are TRBV6-5 and TRBJ2-5; TRBD2 matches 7 bases. The CDR3 protein is CASSYSIPSGETQYF. The CDR3 nucleotides are TGTGCCAGCAGTTACTCGATTCCTAGCGGCGAGACCCAGTACTTC.